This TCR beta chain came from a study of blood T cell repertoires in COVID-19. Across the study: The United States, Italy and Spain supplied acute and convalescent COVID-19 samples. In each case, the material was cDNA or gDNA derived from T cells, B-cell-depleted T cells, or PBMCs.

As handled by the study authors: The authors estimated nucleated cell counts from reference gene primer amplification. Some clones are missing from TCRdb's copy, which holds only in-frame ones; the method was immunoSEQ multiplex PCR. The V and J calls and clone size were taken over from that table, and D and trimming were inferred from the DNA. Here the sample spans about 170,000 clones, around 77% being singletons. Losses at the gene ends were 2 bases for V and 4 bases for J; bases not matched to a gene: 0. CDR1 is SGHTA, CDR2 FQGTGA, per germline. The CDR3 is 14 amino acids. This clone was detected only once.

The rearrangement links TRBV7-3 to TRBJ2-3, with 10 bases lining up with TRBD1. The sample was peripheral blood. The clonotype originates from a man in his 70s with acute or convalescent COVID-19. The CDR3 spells CASSLGTGADTQYF. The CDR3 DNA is TGTGCCAGCAGCTTAGGGACAGGGGCAGATACGCAGTATTTT.